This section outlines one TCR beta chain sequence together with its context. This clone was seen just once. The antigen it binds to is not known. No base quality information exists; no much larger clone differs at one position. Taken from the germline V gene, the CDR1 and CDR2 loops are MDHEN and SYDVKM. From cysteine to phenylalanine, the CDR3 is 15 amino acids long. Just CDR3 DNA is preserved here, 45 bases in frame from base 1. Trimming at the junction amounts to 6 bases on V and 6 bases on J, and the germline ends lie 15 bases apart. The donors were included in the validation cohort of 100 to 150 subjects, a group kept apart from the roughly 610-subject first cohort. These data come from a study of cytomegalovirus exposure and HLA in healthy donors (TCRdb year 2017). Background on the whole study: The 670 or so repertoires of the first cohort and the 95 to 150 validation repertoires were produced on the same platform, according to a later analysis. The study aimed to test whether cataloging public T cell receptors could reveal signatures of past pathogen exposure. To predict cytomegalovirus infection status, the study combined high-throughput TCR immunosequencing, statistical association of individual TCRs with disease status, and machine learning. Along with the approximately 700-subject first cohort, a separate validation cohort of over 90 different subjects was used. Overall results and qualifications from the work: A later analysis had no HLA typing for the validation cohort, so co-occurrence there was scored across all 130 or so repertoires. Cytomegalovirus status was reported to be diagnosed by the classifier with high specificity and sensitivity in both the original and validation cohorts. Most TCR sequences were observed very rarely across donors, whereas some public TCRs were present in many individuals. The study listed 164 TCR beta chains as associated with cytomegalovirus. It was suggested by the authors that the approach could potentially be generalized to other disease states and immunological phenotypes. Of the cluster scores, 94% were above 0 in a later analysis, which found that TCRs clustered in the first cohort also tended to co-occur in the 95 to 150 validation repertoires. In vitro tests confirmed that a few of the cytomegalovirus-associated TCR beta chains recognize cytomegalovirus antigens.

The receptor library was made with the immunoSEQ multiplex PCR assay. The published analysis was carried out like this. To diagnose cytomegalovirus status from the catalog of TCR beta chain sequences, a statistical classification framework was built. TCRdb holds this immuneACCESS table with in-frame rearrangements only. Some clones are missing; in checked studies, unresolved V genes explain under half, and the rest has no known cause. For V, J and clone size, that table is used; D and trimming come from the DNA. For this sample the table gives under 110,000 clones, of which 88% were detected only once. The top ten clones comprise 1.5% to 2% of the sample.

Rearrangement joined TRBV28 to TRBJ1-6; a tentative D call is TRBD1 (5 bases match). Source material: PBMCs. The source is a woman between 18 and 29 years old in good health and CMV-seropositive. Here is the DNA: TGTGCCAGCAGGCAAGCTGCGGGGCGTAATTCACCCCTCCACTTT. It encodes CASRQAAGRNSPLHF.